This T cell receptor beta chain was recorded in a study of monozygotic twins with inflammatory bowel disease. Every donor provided one blood sample measuring 2.5 to 3 ml. The authors used 3500 ng of total RNA per TCR library. After re-calling the 5' RACE reads, TCRdb lists one entry per CDR3 protein, DNA absent. Its table records approximately 330,000 distinct CDR3 sequences. There are 15 residues in the CDR3. Per germline, CDR1 SGHNT and CDR2 YYREEE (reference sequence). This TCR was sampled from a human donor with ulcerative colitis or Crohn's disease, or a healthy co-twin of an affected twin (not recorded which). The chain uses TRBV5-4 and TRBJ2-5. Sequenced sample: blood. The CDR3 spells CASSIKSWPKETQYF.